The T cell receptor beta chain described here comes from a study of blood T cell repertoires in COVID-19. Across the whole study: The analysed material was cDNA or gDNA that came from T cells, B-cell-depleted T cells, or PBMCs.

The V and J ends lost 6 bases and 10 bases, in that order; junction bases with no gene match: 7. CDR3 length equals 12 residues. CDR1 is LNHDA, CDR2 SQIVND, per germline (reference sequence). TCRdb's copy holds only in-frame clones and misses some; the assay was immunoSEQ multiplex PCR. The data hold more than 90,000 clones, with over 70% observed a single time. The origin of this receptor is a woman in her 70s with acute or convalescent COVID-19. The chain combines TRBV19 with TRBJ2-5; 8 bases fit TRBD1. Specimen: peripheral blood. CDR3 amino acids: CASSKTGVDQYF. CDR3 sequence (DNA): TGTGCCAGTAGCAAGACAGGGGTTGACCAGTACTTC.